The 16 T cell receptor beta chains below were found in one sample sequenced in a study of blood T cell repertoires in COVID-19. Sequenced by immunoSEQ multiplex PCR; TCRdb stores in-frame clones only, minus some. Altogether hundreds of thousands of clones are present, roughly 88% being singletons, with the ten largest covering 10% to 15%. Sequencing input: peripheral blood. Receptors were obtained from a woman in her 50s with COVID-19, enrolled during active disease.

V is TRBV5-1 and J is TRBJ2-1, with D unclear. Germline lookup yields CDR1 SGHRS and CDR2 YFSETQ. V lost 0 bases to trimming and J lost 12 bases, with 16 bases between them. There are 14 residues in the CDR3. CDR3 sequence (DNA): TGCGCCAGCAGCTTGGCCGATATATCGGTCGGGCAGTTCTTC. Translated, it gives CASSLADISVGQFF.

The table lists this clone with a few counts. The chain carries TRBV5-1 and TRBJ1-1; no clear D. Germline CDR1 and CDR2: SGHRS and YFSETQ. CDR3 length: 14 residues. Deletions cut 0 bases from V and 0 bases from J, with 6 bases between. CDR3 bases: TGCGCCAGCAGCTTGGATGTAATGAACACTGAAGCTTTCTTT. Translation: CASSLDVMNTEAFF.

V usage is TRBV19 and J usage is TRBJ2-2; D is possibly TRBD1 (5 bases). V gave up 5 bases and J gave up 6 bases, with 13 bases separating them. CDR1 and CDR2 from the germline V gene are LNHDA and SQIVND (reference sequence). This CDR3 contains 14 residues. The CDR3 is CASSGLRESGELFF. As DNA, the CDR3 is TGTGCCAGTAGTGGCCTCAGGGAATCCGGGGAGCTGTTTTTT.

This clone was observed a single time. This sequence joins TRBV10-1 and TRBJ1-1; D is possibly TRBD1 (6 bases). The CDR3 consists of 14 residues. Germline V lookup: CDR1 WNHNN, CDR2 SYGVQD (reference sequence). Trimming took 4 bases from V and 5 from J, leaving 14 bases between them. The CDR3 reads CASSVKGVPTEAFF. The CDR3 nucleotides are TGCGCCAGCAGTGTTAAGGGGGTCCCGACTGAAGCTTTCTTT.

This clone was counted a single time. The chain employs TRBV27 and TRBJ2-1; weak D call: TRBD2 (7 bases). Trimming left V 7 bases short and J 0 bases short, with 16 bases between. The V gene's germline CDR1 is MNHEY and CDR2 SMNVEV (reference sequence). The CDR3 runs 16 residues. The CDR3 loop is CASTGGTLSSYNEQFF. The CDR3 nucleotides are TGTGCCAGCACCGGGGGGACATTGAGCTCCTACAATGAGCAGTTCTTC.

The sample holds one count of this clone. This chain uses TRBV3-1 (or the pseudogene TRBV3-2) with TRBJ2-1, with 12 bases that match TRBD2. V lost 4 bases, J lost 6 bases, and 7 bases stayed unmatched. Germline V lookup: CDR1 LGHDT, CDR2 YNNKEL (reference sequence). The CDR3 sequence is 16 residues long. CDR3 amino acids: CASSLLAGGPLNEQFF. The CDR3 DNA sequence: TGTGCCAGCAGCCTTCTAGCGGGGGGGCCCCTCAATGAGCAGTTCTTC.

The rearrangement links TRBV30 to TRBJ1-1, with D possibly being TRBD1 (5 bases). Trimming pared 2 bases from V and 0 bases from J, leaving 13 bases between. CDR1 is GTSNPN, CDR2 SVGIG, per germline (reference sequence). This CDR3 spans 15 amino acids. CDR3 protein: CAWSPHRIMNTEAFF. CDR3 coding DNA: TGTGCCTGGAGTCCCCACAGGATAATGAACACTGAAGCTTTCTTT.

This chain joins TRBV10-1 and TRBJ2-3; perhaps TRBD2 as D (5 bases). The germline V and J ends were trimmed by 8 bases and 4 bases, with 10 bases remaining between them. The CDR3 sequence is 12 residues long. Germline V CDR1 and CDR2: WNHNN, SYGVQD (reference sequence). The CDR3 DNA reads TGCGCCAGCTATGGAGGCCCAGATACGCAGTATTTT. Its translation is CASYGGPDTQYF.

This chain uses TRBV19 with TRBJ2-1; maybe TRBD2 (6 bases). Trimming pared 4 bases from V and 15 bases from J, leaving 25 bases between. This CDR3 spans 15 amino acids. Germline V gives CDR1 LNHDA, CDR2 SQIVND (reference sequence). CDR3 sequence (DNA): TGTGCCAGTAGTAGCAGCCGGAGCATTTTTGTGGGGGGGTTCTTC. This codes for CASSSSRSIFVGGFF.

The rearrangement uses TRBV27 and TRBJ1-5; TRBD1 might be the D (6 bases). CDR3 length: 16 amino acids. Between the trimmed V and J ends, which lost 1 base and 1 base, there was a span of 11 bases. The V gene's germline CDR1 is MNHEY and CDR2 SMNVEV (reference sequence). The CDR3 DNA is TGTGCCAGCAGTTTATTCGGCCAGGGGAGCAATCAGCCCCAGCATTTT. Protein sequence: CASSLFGQGSNQPQHF.

The chain combines TRBV27 with TRBJ2-2; a possible D gene is TRBD2 (6 bases). Trimming removed 3 bases from V and 6 bases from J, with 8 bases in between. Per the germline V gene, CDR1 is MNHEY and CDR2 is SMNVEV (reference sequence). There are 13 residues in the CDR3. The CDR3 bases are TGTGCCAGCAGTTTTACGGGGGCCGGGGAGCTGTTTTTT. It yields the protein CASSFTGAGELFF.

The rearrangement uses TRBV28 and TRBJ2-7, with 8 nucleotides matching TRBD2. V was clipped by 6 bases and J by 2 bases; unmatched bases: 12. This CDR3 has 16 residues. Germline V gene data show CDR1 as MDHEN and CDR2 as SYDVKM. DNA for the CDR3: TGTGCCAGCAGCATTCCTTCGGGAGGGACACCCTACGAGCAGTACTTC. Protein: CASSIPSGGTPYEQYF. Full variable domain (outside the CDR3, taken from reference TRBV28 and TRBJ2-7): DVKVTQSSRYLVKRTGEKVFLECVQDMDHENMFWYRQDPGLGLRLIYFSYDVKMKEKGDIPEGYSVSREKKERFSLILESASTNQTSMYLCASSIPSGGTPYEQYFGPGTRLTVT.

V gene TRBV28 combines with J gene TRBJ2-2; 7 bases are a match to TRBD2. The V gene end was trimmed by 5 bases and the J gene end by 6 bases; junction bases not matched to a gene: 9. This CDR3 has 15 amino acids. The germline gives CDR1 MDHEN, CDR2 SYDVKM. The CDR3 protein is CASSATGGVPGELFF. Here the CDR3 DNA reads TGTGCCAGCAGTGCCACGGGGGGTGTTCCCGGGGAGCTGTTTTTT.

V and J are TRBV7-9 and TRBJ2-7; 7 nucleotides align to TRBD1. The V and J ends lost 5 bases and 2 bases, in that order; junction bases with no gene match: 9. Germline V gene lookup returns CDR1 SEHNR and CDR2 FQNEAQ (reference sequence). This CDR3 contains 15 residues. The CDR3 spells CASSPINGQAYEQYF. The CDR3 DNA sequence: TGTGCCAGCAGCCCTATCAACGGACAGGCCTACGAGCAGTACTTC.

This chain joins TRBV30 and TRBJ1-2; TRBD1 agrees at 7 bases. The CDR3 consists of 17 residues. Germline assignment: CDR1 GTSNPN and CDR2 SVGIG (reference sequence). V lost 5 bases, J lost 0 bases, and 15 bases stayed unmatched. CDR3 nucleotides: TGTGCCTGGTCACTATGGCGGTACGGGACAGCTAACTATGGCTACACCTTC. This gives the protein CAWSLWRYGTANYGYTF.

The V gene is TRBV6-1, the J gene TRBJ1-5, with a possible D match to TRBD1 (5 bases). CDR3 length equals 13 residues. The V gene's germline CDR1 is MNHNS and CDR2 SASEGT. V lost 2 bases and J lost 5, with 7 bases in between. The CDR3: CASSEWTYQPQHF. The CDR3 DNA follows: TGTGCCAGCAGTGAATGGACATATCAGCCCCAGCATTTT.